Included here is one T cell receptor (beta chain) sequence, with context. Its antigen is unknown. Quantitative 5'-RACE with molecular barcodes was used to make the TCR beta libraries. TCRdb re-derived calls from the 5' RACE reads in MiXCR, one entry per CDR3 protein. Of around 94,000 distinct CDR3 sequences in the sample, more than 8.5% were seen once. This CDR3 has 14 residues. The germline V and J ends were trimmed by 6 bases and 0 bases, with 13 bases remaining between them. The V gene's germline CDR1 is SQVTM and CDR2 ANQGSEA. The data stem from a study of CD8 T cells in ankylosing spondylitis. The study's findings and limits: Typical of ankylosing spondylitis blood, it appeared, was a TCR beta motif of under 10 highly homologous variants. Disease-linked clones were CD8+ and relatively rare in peripheral blood. Certain motif variants had earlier appeared in reactive arthritis synovial fluid and blood. Enrichment of disease-linked clones was reportedly significant in matched ankylosing spondylitis synovial fluid.

The origin of this receptor is a male donor with ankylosing spondylitis. The source material was blood, either unsorted or a sorted T cell fraction (not recorded which). The V call is TRBV29-1, the J call TRBJ2-3; D may match TRBD1 or TRBD2 (5 bases each). The CDR3 DNA reads as TGCAGCGTGCCCTCGGGGCCAAGCACAGATACGCAGTATTTT. It is translated as CSVPSGPSTDTQYF.